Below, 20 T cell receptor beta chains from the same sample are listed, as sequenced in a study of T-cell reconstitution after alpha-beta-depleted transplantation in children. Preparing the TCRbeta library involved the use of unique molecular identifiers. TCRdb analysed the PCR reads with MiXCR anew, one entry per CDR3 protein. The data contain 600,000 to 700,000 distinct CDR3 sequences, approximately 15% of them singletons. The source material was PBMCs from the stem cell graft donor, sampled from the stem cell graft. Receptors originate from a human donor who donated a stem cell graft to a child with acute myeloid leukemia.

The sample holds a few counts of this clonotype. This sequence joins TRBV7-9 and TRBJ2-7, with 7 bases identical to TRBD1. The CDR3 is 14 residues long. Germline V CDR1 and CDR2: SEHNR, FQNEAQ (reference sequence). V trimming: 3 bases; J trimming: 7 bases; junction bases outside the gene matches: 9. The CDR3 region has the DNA TGTGCCAGCAGCTTTAGCCCAGGGGGTGGTGAGCAGTACTTC. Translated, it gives CASSFSPGGGEQYF.

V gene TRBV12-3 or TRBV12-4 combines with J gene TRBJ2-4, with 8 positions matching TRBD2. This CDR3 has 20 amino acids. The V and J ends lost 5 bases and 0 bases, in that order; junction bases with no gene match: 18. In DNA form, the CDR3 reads TGTGCCAGCAGTGCGGGACTAGTGGCGAAGGTGTCTGTAGCCAAAAACATTCAGTACTTC. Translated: CASSAGLVAKVSVAKNIQYF.

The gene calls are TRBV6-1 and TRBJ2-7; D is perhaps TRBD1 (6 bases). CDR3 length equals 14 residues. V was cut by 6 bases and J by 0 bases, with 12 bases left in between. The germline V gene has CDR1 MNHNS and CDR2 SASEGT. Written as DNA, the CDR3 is TGTGCCAGCAGGCGGACAGTATACTCCTACGAGCAGTACTTC. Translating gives CASRRTVYSYEQYF.

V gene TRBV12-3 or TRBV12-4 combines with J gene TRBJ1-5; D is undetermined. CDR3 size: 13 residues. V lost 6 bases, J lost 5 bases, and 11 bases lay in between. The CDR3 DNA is TGTGCCAGCAGCTTCAATGGGGATCAGCCCCAGCATTTT. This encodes CASSFNGDQPQHF.

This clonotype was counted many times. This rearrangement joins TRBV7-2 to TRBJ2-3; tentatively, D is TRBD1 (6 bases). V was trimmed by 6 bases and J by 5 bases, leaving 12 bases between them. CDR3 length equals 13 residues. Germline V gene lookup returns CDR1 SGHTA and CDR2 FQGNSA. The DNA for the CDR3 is TGTGCCAGCAGAGGTTCAGGGGAAGATACGCAGTATTTT. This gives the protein CASRGSGEDTQYF.

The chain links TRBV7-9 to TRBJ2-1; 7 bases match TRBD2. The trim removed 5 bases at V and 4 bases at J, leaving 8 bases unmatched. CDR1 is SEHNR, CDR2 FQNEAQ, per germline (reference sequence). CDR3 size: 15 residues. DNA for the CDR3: TGTGCCAGCAGCGGGAGGGAGGACCCTTACAATGAGCAGTTCTTC. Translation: CASSGREDPYNEQFF.

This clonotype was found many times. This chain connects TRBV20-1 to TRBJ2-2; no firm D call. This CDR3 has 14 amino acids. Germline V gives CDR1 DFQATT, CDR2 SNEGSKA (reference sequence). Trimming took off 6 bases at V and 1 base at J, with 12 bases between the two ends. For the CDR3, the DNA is TGCAGTGCGCCTTCGGGCGGGAACACCGGGGAGCTGTTTTTT. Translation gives CSAPSGGNTGELFF.

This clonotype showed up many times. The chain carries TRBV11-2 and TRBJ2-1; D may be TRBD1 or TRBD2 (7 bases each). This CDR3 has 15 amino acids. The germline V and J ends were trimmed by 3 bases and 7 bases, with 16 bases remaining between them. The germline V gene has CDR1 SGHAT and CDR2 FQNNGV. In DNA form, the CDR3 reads TGTGCCAGCAGCTTGGGAGGGGGCGCGAATAATGAGCAGTTCTTC. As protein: CASSLGGGANNEQFF.

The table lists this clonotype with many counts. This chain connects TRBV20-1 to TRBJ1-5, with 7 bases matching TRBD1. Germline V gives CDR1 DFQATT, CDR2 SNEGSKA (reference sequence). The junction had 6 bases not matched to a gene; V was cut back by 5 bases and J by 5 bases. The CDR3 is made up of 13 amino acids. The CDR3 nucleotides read TGCAGTGCTCGGAAGGGACAGCATCAGCCCCAGCATTTT. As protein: CSARKGQHQPQHF.

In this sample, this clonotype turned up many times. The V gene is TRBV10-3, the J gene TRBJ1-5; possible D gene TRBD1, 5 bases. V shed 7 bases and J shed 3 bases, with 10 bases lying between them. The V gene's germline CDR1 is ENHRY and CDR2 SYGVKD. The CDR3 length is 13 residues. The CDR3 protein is CAITRGVNQPQHF. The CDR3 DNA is TGTGCCATCACGAGGGGCGTCAATCAGCCCCAGCATTTT.

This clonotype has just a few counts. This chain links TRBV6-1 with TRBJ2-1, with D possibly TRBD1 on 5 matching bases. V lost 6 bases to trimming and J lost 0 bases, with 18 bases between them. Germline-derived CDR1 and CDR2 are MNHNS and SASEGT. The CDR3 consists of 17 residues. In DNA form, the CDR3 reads TGTGCCAGCAGCCCCTACAGGTACCCTTTCTCCTACAATGAGCAGTTCTTC. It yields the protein CASSPYRYPFSYNEQFF.

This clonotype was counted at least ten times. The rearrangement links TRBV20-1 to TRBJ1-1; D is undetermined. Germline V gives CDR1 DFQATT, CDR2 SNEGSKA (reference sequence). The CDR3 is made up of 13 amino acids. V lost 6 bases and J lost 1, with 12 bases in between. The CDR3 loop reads CSATDARNTEAFF. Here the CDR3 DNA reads TGCAGTGCGACGGACGCAAGGAACACTGAAGCTTTCTTT.

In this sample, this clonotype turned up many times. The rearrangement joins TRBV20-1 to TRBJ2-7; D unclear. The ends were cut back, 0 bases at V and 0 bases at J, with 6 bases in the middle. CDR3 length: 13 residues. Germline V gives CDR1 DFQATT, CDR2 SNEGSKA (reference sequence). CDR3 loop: CSARDGNSYEQYV. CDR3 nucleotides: TGCAGTGCTAGAGATGGTAACTCCTACGAGCAGTACGTC.

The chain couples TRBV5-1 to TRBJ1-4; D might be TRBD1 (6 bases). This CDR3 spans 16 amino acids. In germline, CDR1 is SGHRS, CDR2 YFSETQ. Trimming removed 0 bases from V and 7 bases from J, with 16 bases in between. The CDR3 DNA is TGCGCCAGCAGCTTGGGGAGTGGGGGGCGGCGTGAAAAACTGTTTTTT. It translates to CASSLGSGGRREKLFF.

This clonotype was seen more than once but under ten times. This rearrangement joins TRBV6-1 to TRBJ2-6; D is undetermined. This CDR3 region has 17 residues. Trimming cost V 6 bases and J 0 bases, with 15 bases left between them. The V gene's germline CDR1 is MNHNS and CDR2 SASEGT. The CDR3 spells CASSRTRKSSGANVLTF. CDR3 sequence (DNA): TGTGCCAGCAGCCGAACCCGGAAAAGCTCTGGGGCCAACGTCCTGACTTTC.

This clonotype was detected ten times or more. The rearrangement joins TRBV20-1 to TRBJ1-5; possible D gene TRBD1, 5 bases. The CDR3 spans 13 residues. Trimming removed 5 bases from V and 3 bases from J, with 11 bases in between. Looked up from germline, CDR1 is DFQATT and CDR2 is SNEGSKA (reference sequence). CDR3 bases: TGCAGTGCTGGGGGACGGTTCAATCAGCCCCAGCATTTT. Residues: CSAGGRFNQPQHF.

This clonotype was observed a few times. Here the CDR3 reads CASTSYRGSGANVLTF. As DNA, the CDR3 is TGCGCCAGCACTTCATACAGGGGGAGCGGGGCCAACGTCCTGACTTTC. The chain is built from TRBV5-1 and TRBJ2-6, with TRBD1 matching 8 bases. Germline CDR1 is SGHRS and CDR2 is YFSETQ. This CDR3 region has 16 residues. V shed 6 bases and J 4 bases; nucleotides not matched to a gene: 9. Full variable domain (missing parts from reference TRBV5-1 and TRBJ2-6): KAGVTQTPRYLIKTRGQQVTLSCSPISGHRSVSWYQQTPGQGLQFLFEYFSETQRNKGNFPGRFSGRQFSNSRSEMNVSTLELGDSALYLCASTSYRGSGANVLTFGAGSRLTVL.

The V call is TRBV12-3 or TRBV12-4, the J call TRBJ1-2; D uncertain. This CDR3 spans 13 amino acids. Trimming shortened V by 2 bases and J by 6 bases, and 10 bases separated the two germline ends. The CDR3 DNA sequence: TGTGCCAGCAGTTTAAGGACGGATCATGGCTACACCTTC. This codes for CASSLRTDHGYTF.

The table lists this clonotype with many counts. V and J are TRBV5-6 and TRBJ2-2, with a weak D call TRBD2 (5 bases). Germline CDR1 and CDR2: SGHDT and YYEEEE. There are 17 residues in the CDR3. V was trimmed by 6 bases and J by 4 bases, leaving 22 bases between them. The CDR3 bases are TGTGCCAGCATCGAGCGAGGGCGGTCTTCTATCACCGGGGAGCTGTTTTTT. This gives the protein CASIERGRSSITGELFF.

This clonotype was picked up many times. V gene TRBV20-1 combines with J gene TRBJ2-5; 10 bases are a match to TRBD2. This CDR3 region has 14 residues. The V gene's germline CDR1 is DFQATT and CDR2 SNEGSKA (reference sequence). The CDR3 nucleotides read TGCAGGCCAAGCGGGGGGGCCAAGCGAGAGACCCAGTACTTC. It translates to CRPSGGAKRETQYF.